This T cell receptor (beta chain) was found in a study of metastatic and nonmetastatic thyroid tumors. For the study at large: Comparative analysis of repertoires was undertaken across blood and tumor or nodule tissue obtained from malignant and benign thyroid patients. Overall study results and limits: Malignant thyroid tumors reportedly exceeded benign nodules significantly in TCR beta diversity, with the difference appearing in blood and tumor.

All patients were untreated before thyroid surgery. Ten or more counts support this clone. Its antigen remains unknown. With MiXCR, TCRdb reprocessed the PCR reads. The sample holds about 45,000 clones, 4% seen once. The CDR3 extends over 15 amino acids. The junction had 10 bases not matched to a gene; V was cut back by 3 bases and J by 7 bases. The germline V gene has CDR1 SNHLY and CDR2 FYNNEI. This TCR was recovered from a female donor with papillary thyroid cancer or a benign thyroid nodule (not recorded which). Some clones in this sample may be carry-over from other donors' samples. The sample taken for sequencing was blood. The V call is TRBV2, the J call TRBJ2-7; 9 bases map to TRBD2. The CDR3: CASSDIAVSGGEQYF. The CDR3 bases are TGTGCCAGCAGTGATATAGCGGTCAGCGGGGGGGAGCAGTACTTC.